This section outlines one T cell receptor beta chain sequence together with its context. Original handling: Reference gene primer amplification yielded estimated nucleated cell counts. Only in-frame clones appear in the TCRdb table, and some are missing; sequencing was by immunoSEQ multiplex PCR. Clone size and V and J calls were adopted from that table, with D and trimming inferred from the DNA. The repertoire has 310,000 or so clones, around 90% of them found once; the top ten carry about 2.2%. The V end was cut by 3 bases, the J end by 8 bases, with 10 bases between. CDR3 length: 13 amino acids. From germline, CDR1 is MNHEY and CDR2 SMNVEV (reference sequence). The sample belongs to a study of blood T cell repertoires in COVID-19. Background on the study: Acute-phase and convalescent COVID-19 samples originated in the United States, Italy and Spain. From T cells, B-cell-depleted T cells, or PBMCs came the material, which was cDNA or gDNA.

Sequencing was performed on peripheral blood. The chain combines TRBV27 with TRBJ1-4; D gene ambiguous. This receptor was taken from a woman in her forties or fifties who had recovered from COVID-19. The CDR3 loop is CASSFQRAEKLFF. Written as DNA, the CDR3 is TGTGCCAGCAGTTTTCAACGAGCCGAAAAACTGTTTTTT.